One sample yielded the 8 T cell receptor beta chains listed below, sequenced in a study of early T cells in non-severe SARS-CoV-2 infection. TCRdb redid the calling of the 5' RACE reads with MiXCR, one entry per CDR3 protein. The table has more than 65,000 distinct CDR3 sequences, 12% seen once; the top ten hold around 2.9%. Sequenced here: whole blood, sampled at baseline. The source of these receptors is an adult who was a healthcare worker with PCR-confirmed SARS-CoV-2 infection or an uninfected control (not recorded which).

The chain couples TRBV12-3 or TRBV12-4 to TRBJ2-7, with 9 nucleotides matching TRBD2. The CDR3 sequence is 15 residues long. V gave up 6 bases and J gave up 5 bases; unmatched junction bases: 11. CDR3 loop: CASSFSGGLTDEQYF. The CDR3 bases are TGTGCCAGCAGCTTCAGCGGGGGGCTGACTGACGAGCAGTACTTC.

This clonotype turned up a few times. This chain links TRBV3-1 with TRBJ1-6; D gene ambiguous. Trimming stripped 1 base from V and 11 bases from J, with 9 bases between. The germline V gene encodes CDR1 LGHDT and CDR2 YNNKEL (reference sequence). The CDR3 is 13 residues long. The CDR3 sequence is CASSQGYSAPLHF. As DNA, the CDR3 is TGTGCCAGCAGCCAAGGATACTCTGCACCCCTCCACTTT.

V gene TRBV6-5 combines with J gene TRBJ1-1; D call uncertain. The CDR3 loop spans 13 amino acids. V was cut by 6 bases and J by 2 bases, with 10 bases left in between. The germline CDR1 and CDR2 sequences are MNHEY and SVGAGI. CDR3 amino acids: CASRAHLNTEAFF. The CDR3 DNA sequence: TGTGCCAGCAGGGCACATCTTAACACTGAAGCTTTCTTT.

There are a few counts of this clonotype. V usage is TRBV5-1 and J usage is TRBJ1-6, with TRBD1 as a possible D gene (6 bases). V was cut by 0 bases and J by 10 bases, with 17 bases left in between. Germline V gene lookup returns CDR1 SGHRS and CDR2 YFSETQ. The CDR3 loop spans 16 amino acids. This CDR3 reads CASSLGLPGADSPLHF. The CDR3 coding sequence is TGCGCCAGCAGCTTGGGTCTTCCAGGGGCTGACTCACCCCTCCACTTT.

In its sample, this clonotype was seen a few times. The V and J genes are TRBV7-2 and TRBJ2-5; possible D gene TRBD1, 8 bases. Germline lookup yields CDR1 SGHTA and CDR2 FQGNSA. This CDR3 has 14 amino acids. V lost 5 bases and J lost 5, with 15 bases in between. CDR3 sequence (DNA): TGTGCCAGCAGCACCGGACAGGGAGGGGAGACCCAGTACTTC. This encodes CASSTGQGGETQYF.

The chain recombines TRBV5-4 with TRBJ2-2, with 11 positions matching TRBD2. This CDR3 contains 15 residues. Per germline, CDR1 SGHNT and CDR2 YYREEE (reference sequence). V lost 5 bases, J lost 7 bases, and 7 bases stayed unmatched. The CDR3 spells CASRFSGGAFGELFF. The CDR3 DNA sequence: TGTGCCAGCAGGTTTAGCGGGGGGGCCTTCGGGGAGCTGTTTTTT.

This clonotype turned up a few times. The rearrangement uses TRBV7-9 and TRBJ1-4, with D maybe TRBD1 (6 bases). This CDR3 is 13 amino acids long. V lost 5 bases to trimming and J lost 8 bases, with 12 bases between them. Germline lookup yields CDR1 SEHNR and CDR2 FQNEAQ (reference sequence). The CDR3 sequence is CASSPPGVEKLFF. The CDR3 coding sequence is TGTGCCAGCAGCCCCCCAGGGGTGGAAAAACTGTTTTTT.

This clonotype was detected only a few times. CDR3 nucleotides: TGTGCCATCAGCCCGGGACTAGCGAACACCGGGGAGCTGTTTTTT. Translation: CAISPGLANTGELFF. V gene TRBV10-3 combines with J gene TRBJ2-2, with TRBD2 identical over 8 bases. CDR1 ENHRY and CDR2 SYGVKD come from the germline V gene. The V gene end was trimmed by 6 bases and the J gene end by 0 bases; junction bases not matched to a gene: 3. The CDR3 sequence is 15 residues long.